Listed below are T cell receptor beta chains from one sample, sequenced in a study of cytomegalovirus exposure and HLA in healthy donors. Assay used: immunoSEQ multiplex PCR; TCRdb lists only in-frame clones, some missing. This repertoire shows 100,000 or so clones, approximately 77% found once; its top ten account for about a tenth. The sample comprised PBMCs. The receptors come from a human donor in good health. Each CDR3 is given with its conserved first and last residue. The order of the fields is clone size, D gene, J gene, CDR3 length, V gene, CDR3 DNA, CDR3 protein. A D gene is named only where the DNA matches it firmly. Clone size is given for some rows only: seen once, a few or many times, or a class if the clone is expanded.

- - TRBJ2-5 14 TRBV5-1 TGCGCCAGCAGCAGGGGCGGCCCTCAAGAGACCCAGTACTTC CASSRGGPQETQYF
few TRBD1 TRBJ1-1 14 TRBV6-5 TGTGCCACCTCCGAGGACAGGGGTGTCACTGAAGCTTTCTTT CATSEDRGVTEAFF
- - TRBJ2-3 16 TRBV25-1 TGTGCCAGCAGTGAGAGTCGGGGGACTAGCACAGATACGCAGTATTTT CASSESRGTSTDTQYF
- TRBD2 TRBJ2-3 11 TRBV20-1 TGCAGTGCCGGGGGGGGAGATACGCAGTATTTT CSAGGGDTQYF
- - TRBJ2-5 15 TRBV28 TGTGCCAGCAGTTCGCGGGCCTGGACGGGGGAGACCCAGTACTTC CASSSRAWTGETQYF
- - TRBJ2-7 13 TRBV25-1 TGTGCCAGCAGTGATGTGGAGTCACGGGAGCAGTACTTC CASSDVESREQYF
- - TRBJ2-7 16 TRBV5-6 TGTGCCAGCAGCTTGGATGGGGGGGCGCGGGGGTACGAGCAGTACTTC CASSLDGGARGYEQYF
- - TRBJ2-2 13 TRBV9 TGTGCCAGCAGCCCGGGGAACACCGGGGAGCTGTTTTTT CASSPGNTGELFF
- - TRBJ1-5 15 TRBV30 TGTGCCTGGAGTGTAATCGGCCAGGGCAATCAGCCCCAGCATTTT CAWSVIGQGNQPQHF
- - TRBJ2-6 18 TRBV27 TGTGCCAGCAGTTTAAGCCTTATTCGTAGCTCTGGGGCCAACGTCCTGACTTTC CASSLSLIRSSGANVLTF
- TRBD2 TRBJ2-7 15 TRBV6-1 TGTGCCAGCAGTGCGGGTAGCGGGAGCTCCTACGAGCAGTACTTC CASSAGSGSSYEQYF
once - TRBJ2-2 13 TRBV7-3 TGTGCCAGCAGCCAACAGGGTCACGGGGAGCTGTTTTTT CASSQQGHGELFF
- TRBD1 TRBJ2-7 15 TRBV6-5 TGTGCCAGCAGTTATCCGGGACAGGGAGCCTACGAGCAGTACTTC CASSYPGQGAYEQYF
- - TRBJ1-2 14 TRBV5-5 TGTGCCAGCAGCTTCAAGGGGCCGGACTATGGCTACACCTTC CASSFKGPDYGYTF
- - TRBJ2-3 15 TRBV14 TGTGCCAGCAGCCAACGGGGCAGGGGGGCTCTCACGCAGTATTTT CASSQRGRGALTQYF
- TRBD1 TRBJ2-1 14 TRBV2 TGTGCCGGCCGTGGGGCCAGGGGGCTCGGTGAGCAGTTCTTC CAGRGARGLGEQFF
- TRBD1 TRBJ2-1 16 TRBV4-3 TGCGCCAGCAGCCAAGATCTAGGGACAGGTTACAATGAGCAGTTCTTC CASSQDLGTGYNEQFF
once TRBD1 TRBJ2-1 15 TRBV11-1 TGTGCCAGCAGCTTAGGGACAGGGGGATACAATGAGCAGTTCTTC CASSLGTGGYNEQFF
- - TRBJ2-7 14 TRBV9 TGTGCCAGCAGCGACGTAAGGGGGTGGTACGAGCAGTACTTC CASSDVRGWYEQYF
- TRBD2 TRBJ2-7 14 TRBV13 TGTGCCAGCAGCGGCGCGGGGGGAACCTACGAGCAGTACTTC CASSGAGGTYEQYF
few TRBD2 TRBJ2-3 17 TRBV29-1 TGCAGCGTTGAAGCCCCCGGGCGGGGGGGAACCACAGATACGCAGTATTTT CSVEAPGRGGTTDTQYF
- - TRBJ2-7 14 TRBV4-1 TGCGCCAGCAGCCAAGCTCGGGGGGCCTGGGAGCAGTACTTC CASSQARGAWEQYF
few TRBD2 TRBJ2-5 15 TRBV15 TGTGCCACCAGCAGAGAACTAGCGGGAGCAGAGACCCAGTACTTC CATSRELAGAETQYF
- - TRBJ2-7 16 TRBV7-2 TGTGCCAGCACCCCCGGAGGGACGAAGAAGGCAGGGGGGCAGTACTTC CASTPGGTKKAGGQYF
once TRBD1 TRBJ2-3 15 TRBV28 TGTGCCAGCAGCAATACAGGGGCAAGCACAGATACGCAGTATTTT CASSNTGASTDTQYF
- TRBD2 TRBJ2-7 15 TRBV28 TGTGCCATCGGTGCCTCTGGGACTAGAACCTACGAGCAGTACTTC CAIGASGTRTYEQYF
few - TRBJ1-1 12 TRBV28 TGTGCCAGCGGAGTACAGAACACTGAAGCTTTCTTT CASGVQNTEAFF
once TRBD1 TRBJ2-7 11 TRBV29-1 TGCAGCGGACAGGGGAACTACGAGCAGTACTTC CSGQGNYEQYF
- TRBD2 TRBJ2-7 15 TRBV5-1 TGCGCCAGCAGCTTGCGTATGGCGGGAGGAGGCGAGCAGTACTTC CASSLRMAGGGEQYF
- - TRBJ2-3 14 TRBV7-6 TGTGCCAGCAGCTTACTAGGTCTTTTCGATACGCAGTATTTT CASSLLGLFDTQYF
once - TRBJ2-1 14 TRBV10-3 TGTGCCATCAGGACCGACAGATCCTACAATGAGCAGTTCTTC CAIRTDRSYNEQFF
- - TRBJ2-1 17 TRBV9 TGTGCCAGCAGCGTTAGGGGAACAGGGAATACGGGCAATGAGCAGTTCTTC CASSVRGTGNTGNEQFF
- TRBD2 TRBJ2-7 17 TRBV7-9 TGTGCCAGCAGCTTGCTCGGTAGCGGGACGTCCCACTACGAGCAGTACTTC CASSLLGSGTSHYEQYF
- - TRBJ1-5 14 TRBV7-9 TGTGCCAGCAGCTCGGGACAAAGCAATCAGCCCCAGCATTTT CASSSGQSNQPQHF